This T cell receptor (beta chain) was sequenced during a study of blood T cell repertoires in COVID-19. About the research overall: From the United States, Italy and Spain came samples of acute and convalescent COVID-19.

The germline CDR1 and CDR2 sequences are LGHDT and YNNKEL (reference sequence). The V gene lost 5 bases and the J gene lost 1 base, with 11 bases spanning the gap. The CDR3 is made up of 14 amino acids. In the authors' methods: Researchers report that nucleated cell counts were estimated from reference gene primer amplification. TCRdb's copy holds only in-frame clones and misses some; the assay was immunoSEQ multiplex PCR. V, J and clone size are taken as reported in that table, and D and trimming were inferred from the DNA itself. The sample shows more than 250,000 clones, 85% of them seen only once.

Sequencing used peripheral blood. The chain couples TRBV3-1 (or the pseudogene TRBV3-2) to TRBJ2-5, with D unclear. This sequence was found in a man in his forties or fifties with active or convalescent COVID-19. In DNA, the CDR3 is TGTGCCAGCAGCAGTACTGGGCTCCAAGAGACCCAGTACTTC. Its protein product is CASSSTGLQETQYF.